Sequencing of this T cell receptor (beta chain) was carried out in a study of T cell responses to AZD1222 COVID-19 vaccine (dated by TCRdb to the early 2020s). Background for the entire study: AZD1222 recipients with second doses at about 4 weeks or about 12 weeks were pooled, because spike-specific TCR depth and breadth did not differ between schedules. TCR sequencing covered fewer than 250 trial participants: around 210 given two doses of AZD1222 and about 26 given two doses of MenACWY control vaccine. Trial participants were enrolled by age into subgroups of 18-55, 56-69 and 70-plus years, and about 150, 27 and 61 TCR-sequenced participants, respectively, were included in these subgroups.

The time point label, read with the paper, signifies: baseline before first vaccination. The vaccinee samples were drawn from two UK trials, COV001 and COV002, one of which was a single-blind randomized controlled phase 2/3 trial testing AZD1222 (ChAdOx1 nCoV-19) in healthy adults. Trial participant PBMC samples were collected at day 0 and day 28 after the second dose for TCRbeta chain sequencing. For this clone: Its antigen target is currently unknown. No per-base quality is available; no much larger clone lies one base away.

Overall results and qualifications from the work: Because no samples from the day 14 peak response were available, repertoires could be characterized only after the peak T cell response. Vaccine-associated CD4 TCRs spanned the whole spike protein, with dominant responses in regions 160-218 and 743-854. Participants were mostly white British, with more females than males. The authors suggested clonal diversity may have been underestimated. Conclusions about previously exposed vaccinees are limited because only five to seven AZD1222 recipients were SARS-CoV-2 seropositive at baseline. The 56-69-year group was small, and its depth increase did not reach significance, likely because of low power. After two AZD1222 doses, spike-specific TCR breadth and depth were significantly higher than at day 0 and than in MenACWY recipients. Reportedly, almost half of the unique spike-specific TCRs recognized epitopes lying outside the regions that are mutated in the B.1.351 and B.1.1.7 variants.

The CDR3 regions of human TCRbeta chains were subjected to immunosequencing. As for the original processing: Repertoire TCRs were matched against a reference library of SARS-CoV-2-specific TCRs generated with the MIRA antigen-specificity platform. Breadth was defined as the fraction of unique TCRs that were SARS-CoV-2-associated, and depth was defined as the fraction of total T cells that were SARS-CoV-2-associated. Using the MIRA data, every spike-specific TCR was mapped to the spike region that the TCR reacted to and assigned to either a CD4 or a CD8 class. Log10-transformed breadth and depth values were compared by one-way ANOVA with Sidak's multiple comparisons tests. Sourced from immuneACCESS, this table was stored by TCRdb with only in-frame sequences that have V and J called. A share of the clones is absent; for the studies checked, an unresolved V gene accounts for under half, and the remainder has no known explanation. Clone size and V and J calls were adopted from that table, with D and trimming inferred from the DNA. Recorded for this sample are about 150,000 clones; 80% to 95% of them occurred a single time. The leading ten clones occupy 1.2% to 1.5% of the sample.

The source of this sequence is an adult in good health. This specimen was peripheral blood, taken on day 0 of AZD1222 vaccination.

The CDR3 sequence is CASSQHSHRETQYF. The DNA sequence is TGTGCCAGCAGCCAACATTCTCACAGGGAGACCCAGTACTTC. The sequence is built from TRBV3-1 (or the pseudogene TRBV3-2) and TRBJ2-5; the D gene is perhaps TRBD1, from 5 matching bases. Inclusive of the bounding cysteine and phenylalanine, the CDR3 is 14 residues long. Only the CDR3 portion is preserved as DNA: 42 bases, with reading frame beginning at the first base. The germline ends are 12 bases apart after V is trimmed by 2 bases and J by 5 bases. CDR1 and CDR2 were assigned from the germline V gene (reference sequence) as LGHDT and YNNKEL.